The source of this TCR beta chain is a study of T-cell memory formation after mild COVID-19. This clonotype has a handful of counts. The antigen remains undetermined. TCRdb called the 5' RACE reads again in MiXCR, with one record for every CDR3 protein. The table has about 620,000 distinct CDR3 sequences, 15% to 20% seen once. Study observations and caveats: Still unconfirmed is whether the second-wave clones peaking on day 37 recognized SARS-CoV-2.

The germline CDR1 and CDR2 sequences are SGHRS and YFSETQ. This CDR3 region has 14 residues. The V end was cut by 4 bases, the J end by 2 bases, with 9 bases between. The chain joins TRBV5-1 to TRBJ2-2; D remains ambiguous. The TCR sequence derives from an adult woman who had mild COVID-19 (a few samples of this study predate the infection). Cell type and time point are not known. Sequencing was done on a sample of PBMCs or a T cell subset sorted from them (not recorded which). CDR3 loop: CASSVSGNTGELFF. CDR3 DNA sequence: TGCGCCAGCAGCGTCAGTGGAAACACCGGGGAGCTGTTTTTT. The whole variable domain, remainder taken from reference TRBV5-1 and TRBJ2-2, is KAGVTQTPRYLIKTRGQQVTLSCSPISGHRSVSWYQQTPGQGLQFLFEYFSETQRNKGNFPGRFSGRQFSNSRSEMNVSTLELGDSALYLCASSVSGNTGELFFGEGSRLTVL.